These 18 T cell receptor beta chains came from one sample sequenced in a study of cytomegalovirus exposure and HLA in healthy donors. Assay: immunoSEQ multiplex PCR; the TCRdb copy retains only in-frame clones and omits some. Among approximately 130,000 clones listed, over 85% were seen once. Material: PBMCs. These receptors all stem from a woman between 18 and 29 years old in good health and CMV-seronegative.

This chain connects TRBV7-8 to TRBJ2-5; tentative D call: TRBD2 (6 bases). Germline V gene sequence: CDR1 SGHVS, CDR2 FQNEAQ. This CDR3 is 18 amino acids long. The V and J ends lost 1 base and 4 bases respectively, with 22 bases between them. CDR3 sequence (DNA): TGTGCCAGCAGCTTAGTGGGCCCGGGACTGGGGGGAGTAGAGACCCAGTACTTC. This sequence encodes CASSLVGPGLGGVETQYF.

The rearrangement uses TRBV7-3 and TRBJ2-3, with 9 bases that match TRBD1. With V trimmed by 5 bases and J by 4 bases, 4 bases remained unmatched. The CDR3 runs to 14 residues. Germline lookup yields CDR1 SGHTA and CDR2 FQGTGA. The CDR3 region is CASSTDRGADTQYF. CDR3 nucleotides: TGTGCCAGCAGCACGGACAGGGGCGCAGATACGCAGTATTTT.

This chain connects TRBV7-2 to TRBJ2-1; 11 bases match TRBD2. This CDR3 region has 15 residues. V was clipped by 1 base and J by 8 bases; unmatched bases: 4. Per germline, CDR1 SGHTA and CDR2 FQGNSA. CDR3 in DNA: TGTGCCAGCAGCTTAGGACTAGCGGGATACGATGAGCAGTTCTTC. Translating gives CASSLGLAGYDEQFF.

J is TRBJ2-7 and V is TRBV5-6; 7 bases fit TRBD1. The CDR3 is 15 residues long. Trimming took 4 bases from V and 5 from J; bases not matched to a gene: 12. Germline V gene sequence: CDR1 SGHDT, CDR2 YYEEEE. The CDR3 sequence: CASSPNRGTLHEQYF. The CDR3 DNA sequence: TGTGCCAGCAGCCCAAACAGGGGCACCCTCCACGAGCAGTACTTC.

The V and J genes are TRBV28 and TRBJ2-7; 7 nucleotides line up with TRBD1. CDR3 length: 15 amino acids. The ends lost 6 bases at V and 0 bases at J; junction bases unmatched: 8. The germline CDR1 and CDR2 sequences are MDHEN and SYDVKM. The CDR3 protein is CASSPSGQSSYEQYF. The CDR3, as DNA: TGTGCCAGCAGCCCCTCGGGACAGAGCTCCTACGAGCAGTACTTC.

CDR3 sequence: CASSNGMRALFNEQFF. The CDR3 nucleotides read TGTGCCAGCAGTAACGGGATGAGGGCTTTGTTCAATGAGCAGTTCTTC. The chain couples TRBV11-1 to TRBJ2-1, with D tentatively TRBD2 (5 bases). The V end was cut by 6 bases, the J end by 6 bases, with 21 bases between. The germline gives CDR1 SGHAT, CDR2 FQDESV (reference sequence). The CDR3 contains 16 residues.

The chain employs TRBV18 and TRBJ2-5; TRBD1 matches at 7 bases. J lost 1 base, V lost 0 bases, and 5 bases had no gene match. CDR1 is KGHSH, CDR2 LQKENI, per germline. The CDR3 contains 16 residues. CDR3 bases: TGTGCCAGCTCACCACCGGGACAGACGCTCCAAGAGACCCAGTACTTC. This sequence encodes CASSPPGQTLQETQYF.

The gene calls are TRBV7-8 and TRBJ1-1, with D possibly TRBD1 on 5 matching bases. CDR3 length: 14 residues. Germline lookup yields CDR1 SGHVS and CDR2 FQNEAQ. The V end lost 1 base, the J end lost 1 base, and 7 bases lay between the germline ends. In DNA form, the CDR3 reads TGTGCCAGCAGCTTAGTGGGGGGGAACACTGAAGCTTTCTTT. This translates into CASSLVGGNTEAFF.

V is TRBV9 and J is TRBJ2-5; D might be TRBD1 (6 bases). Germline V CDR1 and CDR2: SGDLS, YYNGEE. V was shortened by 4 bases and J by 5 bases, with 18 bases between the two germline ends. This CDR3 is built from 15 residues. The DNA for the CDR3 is TGTGCCAGCAGCCTAGGGGCCGGACAGACCGAGACCCAGTACTTC. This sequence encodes CASSLGAGQTETQYF. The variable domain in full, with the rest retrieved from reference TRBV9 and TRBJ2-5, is DSGVTQTPKHLITATGQRVTLRCSPRSGDLSVYWYQQSLDQGLQFLIQYYNGEERAKGNILERFSAQQFPDLHSELNLSSLELGDSALYFCASSLGAGQTETQYFGPGTRLLVL.

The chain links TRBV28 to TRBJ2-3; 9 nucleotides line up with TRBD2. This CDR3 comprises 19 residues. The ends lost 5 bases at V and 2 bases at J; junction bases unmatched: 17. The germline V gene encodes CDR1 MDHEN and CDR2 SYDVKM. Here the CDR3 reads CASSTSSGVLIFHTDTQYF. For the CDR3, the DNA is TGTGCCAGCAGTACCTCTAGCGGGGTTCTGATTTTTCACACAGATACGCAGTATTTT. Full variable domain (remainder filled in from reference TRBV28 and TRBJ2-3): DVKVTQSSRYLVKRTGEKVFLECVQDMDHENMFWYRQDPGLGLRLIYFSYDVKMKEKGDIPEGYSVSREKKERFSLILESASTNQTSMYLCASSTSSGVLIFHTDTQYFGPGTRLTVL.

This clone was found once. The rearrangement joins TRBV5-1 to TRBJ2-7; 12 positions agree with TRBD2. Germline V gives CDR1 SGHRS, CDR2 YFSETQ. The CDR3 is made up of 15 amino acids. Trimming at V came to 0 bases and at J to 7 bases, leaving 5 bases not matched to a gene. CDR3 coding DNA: TGCGCCAGCAGCTTGGCTAGCGGGGGGGTCCGAGAGCAGTACTTC. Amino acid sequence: CASSLASGGVREQYF.

Written as DNA, the CDR3 is TGTGCCAGTAGTACAGGTTTTAATCAGCCCCAGCATTTT. Its translation is CASSTGFNQPQHF. V gene TRBV19 combines with J gene TRBJ1-5; D is ambiguous. CDR1 is LNHDA and CDR2 is SQIVND in the germline V gene (reference sequence). The CDR3 extends over 13 amino acids. V dropped 4 bases and J dropped 4 bases, with 8 bases sitting between them. The complete variable domain, with remaining parts taken from reference TRBV19 and TRBJ1-5, reads DGGITQSPKYLFRKEGQNVTLSCEQNLNHDAMYWYRQDPGQGLRLIYYSQIVNDFQKGDIAEGYSVSREKKESFPLTVTSAQKNPTAFYLCASSTGFNQPQHFGDGTRLSIL.

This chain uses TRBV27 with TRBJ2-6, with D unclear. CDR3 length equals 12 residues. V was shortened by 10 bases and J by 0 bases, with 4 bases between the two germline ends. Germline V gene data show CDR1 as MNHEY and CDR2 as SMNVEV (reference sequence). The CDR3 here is CATGSGANVLTF. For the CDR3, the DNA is TGTGCCACCGGCTCTGGGGCCAACGTCCTGACTTTC. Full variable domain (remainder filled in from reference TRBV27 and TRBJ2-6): EAQVTQNPRYLITVTGKKLTVTCSQNMNHEYMSWYRQDPGLGLRQIYYSMNVEVTDKGDVPEGYKVSRKEKRNFPLILESPSPNQTSLYFCATGSGANVLTFGAGSRLTVL.

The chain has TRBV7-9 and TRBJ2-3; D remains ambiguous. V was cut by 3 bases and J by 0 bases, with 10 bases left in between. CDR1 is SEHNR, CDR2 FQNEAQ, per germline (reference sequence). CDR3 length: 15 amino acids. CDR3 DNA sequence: TGTGCCAGCAGCTTGACATTTACTAGCACAGATACGCAGTATTTT. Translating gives CASSLTFTSTDTQYF.

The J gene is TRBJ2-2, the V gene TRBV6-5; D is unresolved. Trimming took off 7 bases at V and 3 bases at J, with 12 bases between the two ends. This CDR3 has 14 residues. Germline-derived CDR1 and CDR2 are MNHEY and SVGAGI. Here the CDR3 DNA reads TGTGCCAGCACCACGGGTGAACACACCGGGGAGCTGTTTTTT. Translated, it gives CASTTGEHTGELFF.

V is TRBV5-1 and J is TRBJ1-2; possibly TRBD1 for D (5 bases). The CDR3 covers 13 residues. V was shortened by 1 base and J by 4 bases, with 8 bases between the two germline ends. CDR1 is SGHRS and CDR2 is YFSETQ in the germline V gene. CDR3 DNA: TGCGCCAGCAGCTTGTCACAGGCCTATGGCTACACCTTC. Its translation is CASSLSQAYGYTF.

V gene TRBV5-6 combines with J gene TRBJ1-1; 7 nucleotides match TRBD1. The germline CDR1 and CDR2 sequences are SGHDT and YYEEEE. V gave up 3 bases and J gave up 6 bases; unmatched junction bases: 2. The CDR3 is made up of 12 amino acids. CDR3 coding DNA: TGTGCCAGCAGCTGGGGGACAGCTGAAGCTTTCTTT. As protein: CASSWGTAEAFF.

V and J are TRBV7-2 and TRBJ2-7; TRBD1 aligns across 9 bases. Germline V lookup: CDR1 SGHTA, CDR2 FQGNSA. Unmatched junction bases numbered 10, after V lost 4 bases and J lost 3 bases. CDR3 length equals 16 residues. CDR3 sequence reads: CASSSYPGQGIYEQYF. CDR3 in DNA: TGTGCCAGCAGCTCATATCCGGGACAGGGAATCTACGAGCAGTACTTC.